The 3 T cell receptor beta chains listed next were all sequenced from one sample in a study of T cell responses to AZD1222 COVID-19 vaccine. The data were produced by immunoSEQ multiplex PCR, yet TCRdb's version contains in-frame clones alone and is incomplete. The data contain roughly 100,000 clones, approximately 84% of them singletons. Sample: peripheral blood, taken on day 0 of AZD1222 vaccination. The receptors come from an adult in good health.

This clone was observed a few times. This rearrangement joins TRBV7-2 to TRBJ2-2, with 7 positions matching TRBD1. This CDR3 comprises 14 residues. The V segment lost 3 bases and the J segment 7 bases; nucleotides outside the gene matches: 5. Germline values: CDR1 SGHTA, CDR2 FQGNSA. CDR3 DNA: TGTGCCAGCAGCTTCGACAGGACAGGCGGGGAGCTGTTTTTT. It encodes CASSFDRTGGELFF.

This chain joins TRBV9 and TRBJ2-1; a weak D match, TRBD2 (7 bases). The length of the CDR3 is 14 residues. The ends were cut back, 0 bases at V and 8 bases at J, with 12 bases in the middle. Germline V CDR1 and CDR2: SGDLS, YYNGEE. The CDR3 DNA is TGTGCCAGCAGCGTAGGTGGGGGGGGCGATGAGCAGTTCTTC. It specifies CASSVGGGGDEQFF.

This chain joins TRBV12-5 and TRBJ1-2; D is possibly TRBD1 (5 bases). The germline CDR1 and CDR2 sequences are LGHNT and FRNRAP. V gave up 7 bases and J gave up 3 bases, with 9 bases separating them. This CDR3 contains 12 residues. CDR3 in amino acids: CASAPGDYGYTF. For the CDR3, the DNA is TGTGCTAGTGCCCCGGGGGACTATGGCTACACCTTC.